This paragraph reports one TCR beta chain. Using immunoSEQ multiplex PCR, the repertoire was profiled, and TCRdb retains in-frame clones only, with some absent. The sample contains around 63,000 clones, 92% of which appear only once. This entry comes from a study of T cell changes during pregnancy in multiple sclerosis. CDR3 length: 15 amino acids. The germline gives CDR1 SGDLS, CDR2 YYNGEE. The V and J ends lost 7 bases and 7 bases, in that order; junction bases with no gene match: 12. This receptor was identified in a female donor in good health, enrolled as a control in a pregnancy study. The material was CD8+ T cells from peripheral blood mononuclear cells, obtained in the third trimester of pregnancy. The J gene is TRBJ2-2, the V gene TRBV9, with 8 bases that match TRBD2. CDR3 residues: CASGIPGLGSGELFF. CDR3 DNA: TGTGCCAGCGGAATACCGGGACTAGGGAGCGGGGAGCTGTTTTTT.